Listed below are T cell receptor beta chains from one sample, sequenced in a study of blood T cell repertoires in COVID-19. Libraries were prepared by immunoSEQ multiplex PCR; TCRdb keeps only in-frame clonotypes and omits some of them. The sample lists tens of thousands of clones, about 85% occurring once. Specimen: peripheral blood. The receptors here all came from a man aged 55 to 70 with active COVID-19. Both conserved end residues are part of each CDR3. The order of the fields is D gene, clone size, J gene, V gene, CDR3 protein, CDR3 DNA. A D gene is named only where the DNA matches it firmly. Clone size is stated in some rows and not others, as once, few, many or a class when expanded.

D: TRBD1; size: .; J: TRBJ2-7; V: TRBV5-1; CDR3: CASSPRQGTYEQYF; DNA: TGCGCCAGCAGCCCCCGACAGGGCACCTACGAGCAGTACTTC
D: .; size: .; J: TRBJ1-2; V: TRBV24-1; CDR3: CATSDHSRNGYTF; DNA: TGTGCCACCAGTGATCACAGTAGGAATGGCTACACCTTC
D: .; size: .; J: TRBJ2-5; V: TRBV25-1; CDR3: CASSRTDQETQYF; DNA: TGTGCCAGCAGTCGGACAGACCAAGAGACCCAGTACTTC
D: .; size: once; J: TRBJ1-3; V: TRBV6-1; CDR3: CASSENAGASGNTIYF; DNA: TGTGCCAGCAGTGAAAATGCAGGGGCCTCTGGAAACACCATATATTTT
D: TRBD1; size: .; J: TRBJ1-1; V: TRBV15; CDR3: CATSRGQGLEAFF; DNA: TGTGCCACCAGCCGTGGACAGGGCCTCGAGGCTTTCTTT
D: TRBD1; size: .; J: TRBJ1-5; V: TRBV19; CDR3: CASTKGAMVGNQPQHF; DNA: TGTGCCAGTACCAAGGGGGCAATGGTAGGCAATCAGCCCCAGCATTTT
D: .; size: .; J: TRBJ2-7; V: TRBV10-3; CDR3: CAISEPRQGLWEQYF; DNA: TGTGCCATCAGTGAGCCCCGGCAGGGGCTCTGGGAGCAGTACTTC
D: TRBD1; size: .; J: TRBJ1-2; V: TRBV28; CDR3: CASSSFGQGSYGYTF; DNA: TGTGCCAGCAGTTCCTTCGGACAGGGTAGCTATGGCTACACCTTC
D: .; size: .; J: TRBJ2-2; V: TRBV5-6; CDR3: CASSHSGGELFF; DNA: TGTGCCAGCAGCCACTCAGGAGGGGAGCTGTTTTTT
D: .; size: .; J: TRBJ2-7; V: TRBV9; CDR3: CASSVATSSEQYF; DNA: TGTGCCAGCAGCGTGGCGACAAGCAGCGAGCAGTACTTC
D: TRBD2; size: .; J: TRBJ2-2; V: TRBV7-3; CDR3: CASSFTSGTGELFF; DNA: TGTGCCAGCAGTTTTACTAGCGGCACCGGGGAGCTGTTTTTT
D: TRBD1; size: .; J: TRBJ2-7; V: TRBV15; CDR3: CATSSPGTGGREQYF; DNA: TGTGCCACCAGCAGTCCCGGGACAGGGGGCCGGGAGCAGTACTTC
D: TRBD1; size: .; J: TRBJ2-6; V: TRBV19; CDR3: CASSIGTVYTVSGANVLTF; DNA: TGTGCCAGTAGTATTGGGACAGTCTACACGGTCTCTGGGGCCAACGTCCTGACTTTC
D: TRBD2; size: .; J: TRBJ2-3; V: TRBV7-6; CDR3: CASSLGSGSTDTQYF; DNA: TGTGCCAGCAGCCTCGGTAGCGGGAGCACAGATACGCAGTATTTT
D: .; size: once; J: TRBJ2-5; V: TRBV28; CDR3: CASSKVGTQYF; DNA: TGTGCCAGCAGTAAAGTCGGGACCCAGTACTTC
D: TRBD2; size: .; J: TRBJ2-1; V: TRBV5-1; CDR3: CASSLTLASGGSEQFF; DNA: TGCGCCAGCAGCTTAACTCTGGCTAGCGGGGGGAGTGAGCAGTTCTTC
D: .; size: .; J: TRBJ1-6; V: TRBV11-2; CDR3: CASSLDSSPLHF; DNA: TGTGCCAGCAGCTTAGATAGCTCACCCCTCCACTTT
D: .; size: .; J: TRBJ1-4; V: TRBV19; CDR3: CASSAQGLFEKLFF; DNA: TGTGCCAGTAGTGCACAGGGTTTGTTCGAAAAACTGTTTTTT
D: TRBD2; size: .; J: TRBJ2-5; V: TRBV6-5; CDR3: CASSYRAGGVETQYF; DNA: TGTGCCAGCAGTTACCGTGCGGGGGGGGTAGAGACCCAGTACTTC
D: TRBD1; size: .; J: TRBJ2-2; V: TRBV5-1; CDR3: CASRDRARTGELFF; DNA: TGCGCCAGCAGAGACAGGGCACGCACCGGGGAGCTGTTTTTT
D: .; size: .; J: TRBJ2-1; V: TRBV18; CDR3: CASSLDSGNEQFF; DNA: TGTGCCAGCTCTTTAGACAGCGGGAATGAGCAGTTCTTC
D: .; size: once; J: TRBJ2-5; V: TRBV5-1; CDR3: CASSLGTEEGETQYF; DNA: TGCGCCAGCAGCTTGGGGACAGAAGAAGGAGAGACCCAGTACTTC
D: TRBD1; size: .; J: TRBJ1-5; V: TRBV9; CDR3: CASSVEGQANQPQHF; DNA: TGTGCCAGCAGCGTAGAGGGACAGGCTAATCAGCCCCAGCATTTT
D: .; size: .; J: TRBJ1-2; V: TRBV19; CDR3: CASSIAFISNYGYTF; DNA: TGTGCCAGTAGTATCGCGTTTATCTCTAACTATGGCTACACCTTC
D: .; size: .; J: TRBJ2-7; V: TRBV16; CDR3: CASSQSTYEQYF; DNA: TGTGCCAGCAGCCAATCCACCTACGAGCAGTACTTC
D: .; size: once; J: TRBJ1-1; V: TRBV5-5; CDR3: CASSLSGGTEAFF; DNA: TGTGCCAGCAGCTTGTCAGGTGGCACTGAAGCTTTCTTT
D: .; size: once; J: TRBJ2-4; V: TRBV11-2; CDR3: CASSFRRDMKNIQYF; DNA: TGTGCCAGCAGCTTTCGCCGGGACATGAAAAACATTCAGTACTTC
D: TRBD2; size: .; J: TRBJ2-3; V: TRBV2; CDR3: CASSSGGPVDTQYF; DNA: TGTGCCAGTTCTAGCGGGGGGCCGGTGGATACGCAGTATTTT
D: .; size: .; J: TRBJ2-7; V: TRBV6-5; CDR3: CASSYHNGEQYF; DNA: TGTGCCAGCAGTTACCACAATGGCGAGCAGTACTTC
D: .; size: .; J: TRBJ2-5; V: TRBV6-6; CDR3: CASTPRSGGGETQYF; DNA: TGTGCCAGCACCCCTCGGTCAGGGGGAGGCGAGACCCAGTACTTC
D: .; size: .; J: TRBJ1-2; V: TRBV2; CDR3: CASSESGPYGYTF; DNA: TGTGCCAGCAGTGAAAGCGGTCCTTATGGCTACACCTTC
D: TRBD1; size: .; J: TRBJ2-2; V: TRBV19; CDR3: CASSIPGDRVRDTGELFF; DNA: TGTGCCAGTAGTATTCCCGGAGACAGGGTGAGGGACACCGGGGAGCTGTTTTTT
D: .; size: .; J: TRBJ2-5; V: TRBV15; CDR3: CATSRDRPRGGETQYF; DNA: TGTGCCACCAGCAGAGATCGTCCCAGAGGAGGAGAGACCCAGTACTTC
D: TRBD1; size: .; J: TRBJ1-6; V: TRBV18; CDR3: CASSSPGQGFPPLHF; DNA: TGTGCCAGCTCATCTCCGGGACAGGGATTCCCACCCCTCCACTTT
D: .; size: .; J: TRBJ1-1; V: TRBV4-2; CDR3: CASSQDGADGKAFF; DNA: TGTGCCAGCAGCCAAGATGGGGCGGACGGTAAGGCTTTCTTT
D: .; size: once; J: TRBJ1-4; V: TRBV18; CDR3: CASSPPAGANEKLFF; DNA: TGTGCCAGCTCACCACCGGCAGGGGCTAATGAAAAACTGTTTTTT
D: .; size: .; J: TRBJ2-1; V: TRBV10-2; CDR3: CASSPTSTNEQFF; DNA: TGCGCCAGCAGCCCGACATCTACAAATGAGCAGTTCTTC
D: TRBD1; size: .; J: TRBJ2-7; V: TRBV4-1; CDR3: CASSQGPATGFNEQYF; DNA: TGCGCCAGCAGCCAAGGGCCCGCGACAGGGTTCAACGAGCAGTACTTC
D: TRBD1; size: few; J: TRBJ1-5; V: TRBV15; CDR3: CATSRDRGYNQPQHF; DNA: TGTGCCACCAGCCGGGACAGGGGATACAATCAGCCCCAGCATTTT
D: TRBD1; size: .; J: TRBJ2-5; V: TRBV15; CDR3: CATSRARQGHQETQYF; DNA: TGTGCCACCAGCAGGGCCAGACAGGGGCACCAAGAGACCCAGTACTTC
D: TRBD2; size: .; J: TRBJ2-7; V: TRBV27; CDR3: CASRQQRGGSYEQYF; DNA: TGTGCCAGCAGACAACAGCGGGGGGGCAGCTACGAGCAGTACTTC